A selection of T cell receptor beta chains follows, all from one sample in a study of shared clonotypes between healthy human individuals. Generated by immunoSEQ multiplex PCR, the TCRdb table keeps only in-frame clones and is missing some. Of 1.5 million to 1.9 million clones listed, around 98% were seen once; the top ten hold about 0.45%. The sample comprised naive CD4+ T cells sorted from blood. Receptors were obtained from a man aged 25 to 40 in good health. The CDR3 runs from the conserved cysteine through the conserved F or W. A D gene is named only where the DNA matches it firmly. Rows give clone size only sometimes, using once, few, many, or a class for an expanded clone.

size	V	J	D	CDR3	DNA
-	TRBV6-1	TRBJ2-1	TRBD1	CASSVGQIYNEQFF	TGTGCCAGCAGTGTGGGACAGATCTACAATGAGCAGTTCTTC
-	TRBV30	TRBJ2-5	-	CAWSLGTQETQYF	TGTGCCTGGAGTCTCGGGACCCAAGAGACCCAGTACTTC
-	TRBV4-1	TRBJ1-2	TRBD1	CASSQERRGQGPSGYTF	TGCGCCAGCAGCCAAGAAAGGCGGGGACAGGGGCCGTCTGGCTACACCTTC
-	TRBV27	TRBJ2-3	TRBD2	CASSWGLAGGRGTDTQYF	TGTGCCAGCAGTTGGGGACTAGCGGGAGGCAGAGGCACAGATACGCAGTATTTT
once	TRBV5-1	TRBJ1-2	TRBD1	CASSLDRGGYGYTF	TGCGCCAGCAGCTTAGACAGGGGTGGCTATGGCTACACCTTC
-	TRBV29-1	TRBJ2-7	-	CSLIRGGEQYF	TGCAGCCTTATTCGGGGAGGCGAGCAGTACTTC
-	TRBV14	TRBJ2-7	-	CASSQETYSYEQYF	TGTGCCAGCAGCCAAGAAACTTACAGCTACGAGCAGTACTTC
-	TRBV19	TRBJ1-5	TRBD1	CASSIPMRGRMPQHF	TGTGCCAGTAGTATCCCAATGAGGGGGCGCATGCCCCAGCATTTT
once	TRBV10-1	TRBJ2-5	TRBD1	CASSEWGQEQETQYF	TGCGCCAGCAGTGAGTGGGGACAGGAGCAAGAGACCCAGTACTTC
-	TRBV28	TRBJ2-7	-	CASSFGFWTEPGLEQYF	TGTGCCAGCAGTTTTGGATTTTGGACTGAACCGGGCTTGGAGCAGTACTTC
-	TRBV7-2	TRBJ2-2	TRBD2	CASRVTSGSPGELFF	TGTGCCAGCAGGGTGACTAGCGGGAGTCCCGGGGAGCTGTTTTTT
-	TRBV6-1	TRBJ2-7	-	CASRQGSYEQYF	TGTGCCAGCAGGCAGGGCTCTTACGAGCAGTACTTC
-	TRBV18	TRBJ2-7	-	CASSPTTGGTYEQYF	TGTGCCAGCTCACCTACGACAGGCGGCACCTACGAGCAGTACTTC
-	TRBV10-3	TRBJ2-1	-	CAISGEGGSYNEQFF	TGTGCCATCAGTGGCGAGGGGGGCTCCTACAATGAGCAGTTCTTC
-	TRBV5-1	TRBJ2-4	TRBD2	CASSLLAGKDIQYF	TGCGCCAGCAGCTTACTAGCGGGAAAGGACATTCAGTACTTC
-	TRBV2	TRBJ1-2	-	CASILGPHGYTF	TGTGCCAGCATCTTGGGCCCCCATGGCTACACCTTC
-	TRBV7-6	TRBJ2-7	TRBD2	CASSSTSGRASLGEQYF	TGTGCCAGCAGCTCGACTAGCGGGAGGGCTTCCCTCGGTGAGCAGTACTTC
-	TRBV5-6	TRBJ2-5	-	CASSLRGPIQETQYF	TGTGCCAGCAGCTTGCGTGGTCCGATCCAAGAGACCCAGTACTTC
once	TRBV6-5	TRBJ2-7	TRBD2	CASSYRTSGRAHEQYF	TGTGCCAGCAGTTACAGGACTAGCGGGAGGGCCCACGAGCAGTACTTC
-	TRBV19	TRBJ1-2	-	CASSYRLLAAKPNYGYTF	TGTGCCAGTAGCTACCGGCTTTTAGCCGCCAAACCCAACTATGGCTACACCTTC
-	TRBV21-1	TRBJ2-3	-	CASSKGGGTDTQYF	TGTGCCAGCAGCAAAGGGGGAGGCACAGATACGCAGTATTTT
-	TRBV6-1	TRBJ1-5	-	CASSEVGTILQPQHF	TGTGCCAGCAGTGAAGTTGGGACTATCTTACAGCCCCAGCATTTT
-	TRBV9	TRBJ2-1	-	CASSVFLGSEQFF	TGTGCCAGCAGCGTATTTCTCGGGTCAGAGCAGTTCTTC
-	TRBV30	TRBJ2-7	-	CAWTFKAGEQYF	TGTGCCTGGACCTTTAAAGCGGGCGAGCAGTACTTC
-	TRBV5-8	TRBJ1-5	-	CASRGPNYSNQPQHF	TGTGCCAGCAGAGGACCAAACTATAGCAATCAGCCCCAGCATTTT
-	TRBV28	TRBJ2-1	-	CASSPPASNEQFF	TGTGCCAGCAGTCCGCCTGCGTCCAATGAGCAGTTCTTC
-	TRBV10-1	TRBJ1-1	-	CASHSYTMNTEAFF	TGCGCCAGCCACAGTTATACAATGAACACTGAAGCTTTCTTT
-	TRBV5-1	TRBJ2-3	TRBD2	CASSLGGLAGGSTDTQYF	TGCGCCAGCAGCTTGGGTGGACTAGCGGGAGGTAGCACAGATACGCAGTATTTT
-	TRBV9	TRBJ2-2	-	CASSTRTVNTGELFF	TGTGCCAGCAGCACCAGGACAGTTAACACCGGGGAGCTGTTTTTT